This T cell receptor beta chain was found in a study of blood T cell repertoires in COVID-19. Unmatched junction bases numbered 10, after V lost 4 bases and J lost 5 bases. The CDR3 runs to 15 residues. Germline V gene data show CDR1 as WNHNN and CDR2 as SYGVQD (reference sequence). Profiling relied on immunoSEQ multiplex PCR, and the TCRdb table lists in-frame clones only, not all of them. The sample has 200,000 to 250,000 clones, approximately 86% seen once. Ages ranged from about 18 to 89 years, with residence in fewer than 25 US areas. Cohorts were assigned according to the clinical history that participants reported.

The sample consisted of PBMCs or T cells enriched from blood (not recorded which). V gene TRBV10-1 combines with J gene TRBJ2-5, with TRBD2 matching 7 bases. The TCR sequence derives from a woman aged 25 to 39 who had been exposed to COVID-19. CDR3 sequence: CASSASEGGRETQYF. The CDR3 DNA reads as TGCGCCAGCAGTGCATCTGAGGGAGGGCGGGAGACCCAGTACTTC.